The sequence of this T cell receptor (beta chain) was determined in a study of cytomegalovirus exposure and HLA in healthy donors. Researchers ran the PCR with 60 Vbeta and 13 Jbeta primers. Libraries were prepared by immunoSEQ multiplex PCR; TCRdb keeps only in-frame clonotypes and omits some of them. The sample yields about 160,000 clones, 84% seen once. The CDR3 loop spans 15 amino acids. CDR1 is MNHEY and CDR2 is SVGAGI in the germline V gene. V was clipped by 10 bases and J by 2 bases; unmatched bases: 8. Source material: PBMCs. This rearrangement joins TRBV6-5 to TRBJ2-6; 7 bases map to TRBD2. The TCR comes from a man aged 18 to 29 in good health and CMV-seronegative. This CDR3 is CATSWGGTGANVLTF. CDR3 sequence (DNA): TGTGCCACCTCCTGGGGAGGGACTGGGGCCAACGTCCTGACTTTC.